This entry concerns a single T cell receptor (beta chain). The data belong to a study of ipilimumab plus nivolumab after autologous stem cell transplantation. Dosing: nivolumab 3 mg/kg IV, weeks 1, 4, 7, 10, then every two weeks to week 26. This CDR3 is built from 15 residues. Using immunoSEQ multiplex PCR, the repertoire was profiled, and TCRdb retains in-frame clones only, with some absent. The data contain tens of thousands of clones, 75% to 85% of them singletons. The V gene is TRBV21-1, the J gene TRBJ2-5. TRBV21-1 is classified as a pseudogene. Sequenced here: PBMCs, sampled in a trial of ipilimumab plus nivolumab as post-transplant consolidation. This TCR derives from a male donor with diffuse large B-cell lymphoma. CDR3 protein: CASSKVRQEGETQYF. Here the CDR3 DNA reads TGTGCCAGCAGCAAAGTTCGGCAAGAAGGCGAGACCCAGTACTTC.